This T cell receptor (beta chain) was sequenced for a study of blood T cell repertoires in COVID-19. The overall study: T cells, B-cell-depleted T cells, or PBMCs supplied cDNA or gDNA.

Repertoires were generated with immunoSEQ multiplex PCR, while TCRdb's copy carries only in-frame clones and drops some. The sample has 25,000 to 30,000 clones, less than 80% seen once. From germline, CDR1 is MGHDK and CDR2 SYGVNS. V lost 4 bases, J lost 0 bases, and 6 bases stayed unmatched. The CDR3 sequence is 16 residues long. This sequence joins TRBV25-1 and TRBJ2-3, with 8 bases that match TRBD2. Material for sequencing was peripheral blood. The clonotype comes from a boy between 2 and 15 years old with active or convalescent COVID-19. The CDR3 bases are TGTGCCAGCAGTGCCCCTAGCGGGCTTAGCACAGATACGCAGTATTTT. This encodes CASSAPSGLSTDTQYF.